Shown below are 4 T cell receptor beta chains from a single sample sequenced in a study of PD-1 blockade in classical Hodgkin lymphoma. Using immunoSEQ multiplex PCR, the repertoire was profiled, and TCRdb retains in-frame clones only, with some absent. The profile shows under 45,000 clones, approximately 67% of them singletons. Regarding time point: cycle 4 day 1 (C4D1), after less than 7 weeks of nivolumab. Following autologous stem cell transplantation, relapse occurred in every patient, and exposure to brentuximab vedotin varied. The sample here was peripheral blood mononuclear cells (PBMCs), taken before the fourth cycle of nivolumab. These receptors came from a human donor with classical Hodgkin lymphoma.

The table lists this clone with many counts. This rearrangement joins TRBV19 to TRBJ2-2; TRBD1 agrees at 9 bases. CDR3 length equals 16 residues. From germline, CDR1 is LNHDA and CDR2 SQIVND (reference sequence). Trimming cost V 4 bases and J 1 base; bases outside gene matches: 4. Here the CDR3 DNA reads TGTGCCAGTAGTAGGGACAGGGTTTGGAACACCGGGGAGCTGTTTTTT. Its protein product is CASSRDRVWNTGELFF. Full variable domain (outside the CDR3, taken from reference TRBV19 and TRBJ2-2): DGGITQSPKYLFRKEGQNVTLSCEQNLNHDAMYWYRQDPGQGLRLIYYSQIVNDFQKGDIAEGYSVSREKKESFPLTVTSAQKNPTAFYLCASSRDRVWNTGELFFGEGSRLTVL.

The V call is TRBV7-9, the J call TRBJ1-4, with TRBD1 identical over 8 bases. With 5 bases clipped from V and 10 bases from J, the junction kept 6 bases outside the gene matches. This CDR3 spans 13 amino acids. In germline, CDR1 is SEHNR, CDR2 FQNEAQ (reference sequence). Written as DNA, the CDR3 is TGTGCCAGCAGCGACCGGACAGGGCTAAAACTGTTTTTT. This gives the protein CASSDRTGLKLFF. Using reference TRBV7-9 and TRBJ1-4 for the parts outside the CDR3, the full variable domain is DTGVSQNPRHKITKRGQNVTFRCDPISEHNRLYWYRQTLGQGPEFLTYFQNEAQLEKSRLLSDRFSAERPKGSFSTLEIQRTEQGDSAMYLCASSDRTGLKLFFGSGTQLSVL.

V is TRBV28 and J is TRBJ2-1; 9 bases fit TRBD2. The CDR3 has 15 residues. V shed 3 bases and J 4 bases; nucleotides not matched to a gene: 4. The germline gives CDR1 MDHEN, CDR2 SYDVKM. CDR3 nucleotides: TGTGCCAGCAGTTTGATAGCGGGGGTATACAATGAGCAGTTCTTC. Translated: CASSLIAGVYNEQFF. Full variable domain (outside the CDR3, taken from reference TRBV28 and TRBJ2-1): DVKVTQSSRYLVKRTGEKVFLECVQDMDHENMFWYRQDPGLGLRLIYFSYDVKMKEKGDIPEGYSVSREKKERFSLILESASTNQTSMYLCASSLIAGVYNEQFFGPGTRLTVL.

The chain is built from TRBV6-5 and TRBJ2-7, with 12 bases aligning to TRBD1. The CDR3 consists of 14 residues. Germline CDR1 and CDR2: MNHEY and SVGAGI. J gave up 6 bases and V 5 bases, and 5 bases lay outside the gene matches. The CDR3 sequence: CASSAGTGGTEQYF. The CDR3 region has the DNA TGTGCCAGCAGTGCCGGGACAGGGGGCACCGAGCAGTACTTC.